This T cell receptor beta chain was observed in a study of cytomegalovirus exposure and HLA in healthy donors. Background on the study: The study's early data release held about 85 million unique TCRs from HLA-typed donors.

Trimming shortened V by 8 bases and J by 7 bases, and 13 bases separated the two germline ends. Germline V lookup: CDR1 SNHLY, CDR2 FYNNEI. The CDR3 runs to 12 residues. In the case of this clone: Antigen: not known.

Broader study findings: In vitro experiments confirmed that a few CMV-associated chains were specific for CMV antigens. Sequencing depth across donors, presence/absence analyses assumed, was roughly uniform.

PCR primers comprised 60 Vbeta and 13 Jbeta primers. TCRdb keeps only in-frame clones here, not all; method: immunoSEQ multiplex PCR. Of some 120,000 clones in the sample, roughly 83% were seen once. Sequenced material: PBMCs. The clonotype was recovered from a man younger than 30 in good health and CMV-seronegative. The gene calls are TRBV2 and TRBJ2-3, with a tentative D call TRBD1 (6 bases). CDR3 sequence: CASLQGGNTQYF. CDR3 in DNA: TGTGCCAGCCTTCAAGGGGGAAATACGCAGTATTTT.